This T cell receptor (beta chain) is from a study of beta chain features in type 1 diabetes. Study observations and caveats: Type 1 diabetes patients had TCRB CDR3s that were shorter (moderately but significantly so) in all four CD4+ subsets. Using cDNA template may skew counts toward highly expressing activated cells. Fewer junction insertions and more nucleotide deletions appeared in type 1 diabetes patients. Naive, central memory and Treg TCRB repertoires appeared more alike in patients than in healthy donors.

This clone came up many times. Antigen: not known. Markers CD45RO/CCR7/CD25/CD127/CD95/CD27 served to sort CD4+ naive, central memory, regulatory and stem cell-like memory cells. Every isolated RNA sample was fully reverse transcribed, so sequencing captured expressed TCRB transcripts. Sequencing was performed with immunoSEQ multiplex PCR; in TCRdb, only in-frame clones are kept and a portion is missing. The sample includes 300,000 to 400,000 clones, roughly 8.8% of them seen just once. The sample taken for sequencing was central memory CD4+ T cells from blood. This sequence originates from a man aged 30 to 45 with type 1 diabetes.

This CDR3 reads CASRYRTVSYEQYF. Here the CDR3 DNA reads TGTGCCAGCCGGTACCGGACGGTCTCCTACGAGCAGTACTTC. The chain has TRBV28 and TRBJ2-7; D remains ambiguous. V lost 8 bases to trimming and J lost 0 bases, with 14 bases between them. This CDR3 spans 14 amino acids. Germline-derived CDR1 and CDR2 are MDHEN and SYDVKM.